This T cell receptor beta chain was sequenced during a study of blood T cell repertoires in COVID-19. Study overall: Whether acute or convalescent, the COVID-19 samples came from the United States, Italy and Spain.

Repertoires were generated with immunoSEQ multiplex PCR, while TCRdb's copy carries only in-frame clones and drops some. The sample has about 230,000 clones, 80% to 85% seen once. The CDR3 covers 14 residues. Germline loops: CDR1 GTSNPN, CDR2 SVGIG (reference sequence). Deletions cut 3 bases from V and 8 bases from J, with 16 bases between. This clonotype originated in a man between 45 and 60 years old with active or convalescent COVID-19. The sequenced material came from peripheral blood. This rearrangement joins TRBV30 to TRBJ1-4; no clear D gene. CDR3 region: CAWRPSAGREKLFF. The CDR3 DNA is TGTGCCTGGAGACCCTCGGCAGGCCGAGAAAAACTGTTTTTT. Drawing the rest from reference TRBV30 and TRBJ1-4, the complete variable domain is SQTIHQWPATLVQPVGSPLSLECTVEGTSNPNLYWYRQAAGRGLQLLFYSVGIGQISSEVPQNLSASRPQDRQFILSSKKLLLSDSGFYLCAWRPSAGREKLFFGSGTQLSVL.